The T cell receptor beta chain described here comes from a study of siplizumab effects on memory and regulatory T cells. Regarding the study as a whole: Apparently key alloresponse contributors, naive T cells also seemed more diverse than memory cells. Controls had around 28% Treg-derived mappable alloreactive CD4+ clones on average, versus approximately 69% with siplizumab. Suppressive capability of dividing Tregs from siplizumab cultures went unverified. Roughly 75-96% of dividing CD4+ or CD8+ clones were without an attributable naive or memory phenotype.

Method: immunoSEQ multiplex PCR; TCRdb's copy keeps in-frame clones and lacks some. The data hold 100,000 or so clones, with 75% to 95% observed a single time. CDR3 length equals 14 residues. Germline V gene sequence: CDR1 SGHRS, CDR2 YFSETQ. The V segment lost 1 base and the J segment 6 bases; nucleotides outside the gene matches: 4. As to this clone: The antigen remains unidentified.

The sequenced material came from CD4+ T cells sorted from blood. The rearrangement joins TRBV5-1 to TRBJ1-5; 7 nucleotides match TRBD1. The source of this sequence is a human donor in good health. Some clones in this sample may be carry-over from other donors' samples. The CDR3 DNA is TGCGCCAGCAGCTTGACAGGGGTGGGTCAGCCCCAGCATTTT. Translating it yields CASSLTGVGQPQHF.